Listed here are 28 T cell receptor beta chains from one sample, sequenced in a study of blood T cell repertoires in COVID-19 (dated by TCRdb to 2019 to 2021). Library creation used the immunoSEQ multiplex PCR assay. Drawn from immuneACCESS, this table holds only the in-frame rearrangements with V and J called that TCRdb kept. Clones are partly lost; checked studies trace under half to an unresolved V gene and leave the rest unexplained. A total of 70,000 to 80,000 clones appear in this sample, approximately 80% of them only once. The ten largest clones represent 9.5% to 15% of the sample. Sequencing was done on a sample of peripheral blood. These receptors were obtained from a human donor in a cohort sampled during active COVID-19.

The chain links TRBV18 to TRBJ2-1, with 7 bases matching TRBD2. Per the germline V gene, CDR1 is KGHSH and CDR2 is LQKENI. After removal of 2 bases from V and 7 bases from J, the junction contained 5 bases not matched to a gene. The CDR3 loop spans 14 amino acids. CDR3 residues: CASSPGTNPNEQFF. CDR3 nucleotide sequence: TGTGCCAGCTCACCAGGGACTAACCCGAATGAGCAGTTCTTC.

V is TRBV7-2 and J is TRBJ1-2; D is unresolved. Germline V gene data show CDR1 as SGHTA and CDR2 as FQGNSA. The CDR3 extends over 13 amino acids. V dropped 5 bases and J dropped 7 bases, with 14 bases sitting between them. CDR3 in DNA: TGTGCCAGCAGCCCCGACCTTGAGGGTGGCTACACCTTC. Translated: CASSPDLEGGYTF. Full variable domain (rest looked up from reference TRBV7-2 and TRBJ1-2): GAGVSQSPSNKVTEKGKDVELRCDPISGHTALYWYRQSLGQGLEFLIYFQGNSAPDKSGLPSDRFSAERTGGSVSTLTIQRTQQEDSAVYLCASSPDLEGGYTFGSGTRLTVV.

V gene TRBV7-9 combines with J gene TRBJ2-5; 7 nucleotides align to TRBD2. Germline V gene data show CDR1 as SEHNR and CDR2 as FQNEAQ (reference sequence). V dropped 5 bases and J dropped 2; count of bases not matched to a gene: 5. The CDR3 spans 14 residues. The CDR3 spells CASSRNSGQETQYF. The DNA for the CDR3 is TGTGCCAGCAGCCGCAATAGCGGGCAAGAGACCCAGTACTTC.

The V and J genes are TRBV7-2 and TRBJ1-4; tentative D call: TRBD1 (6 bases). Looked up from germline, CDR1 is SGHTA and CDR2 is FQGNSA. With 0 bases removed from V and 8 bases from J, the gap between germline ends came to 16 bases. This CDR3 contains 16 residues. The CDR3 reads CASSLAPGGAGEKLFF. The DNA of the CDR3 is TGTGCCAGCAGCTTAGCCCCGGGGGGGGCGGGGGAAAAACTGTTTTTT.

The chain couples TRBV15 to TRBJ2-3, with 10 bases lining up with TRBD2. The CDR3 loop spans 17 amino acids. J was trimmed by 2 bases and V by 4 bases; bases with no gene match: 9. The V gene's germline CDR1 is LNHNV and CDR2 YYDKDF (reference sequence). CDR3 protein: CATSTPFGLAATDTQYF. In DNA form, the CDR3 reads TGTGCCACCAGCACCCCCTTTGGACTAGCGGCCACAGATACGCAGTATTTT.

A few counts support this clone. The chain employs TRBV7-9 and TRBJ1-2; TRBD1 might be the D (5 bases). There are 13 residues in the CDR3. Trimming took 3 bases from V and 8 from J, leaving 13 bases between them. CDR1 and CDR2 (germline): SEHNR, FQNEAQ (reference sequence). The CDR3 DNA reads as TGTGCCAGCAGCTTCGGCGGGGGGAGCGGCTACACCTTC. It specifies CASSFGGGSGYTF.

The rearrangement links TRBV7-9 to TRBJ1-2; TRBD1 is a possible D gene (5 bases). V gave up 1 base and J gave up 6 bases, with 15 bases separating them. Germline CDR1 is SEHNR and CDR2 is FQNEAQ (reference sequence). The CDR3 runs to 15 residues. CDR3 nucleotides: TGTGCCAGCAGCTTAGAGATGACAGCGATTAATGGCTACACCTTC. This translates into CASSLEMTAINGYTF.

Points on this clone: Other nucleotide sequences in the sample specify the same CDR3. This chain joins TRBV18 and TRBJ1-1, with no clear D. Trimming shortened V by 6 bases and J by 1 base, and 9 bases separated the two germline ends. Germline V gene data show CDR1 as KGHSH and CDR2 as LQKENI. CDR3 length: 13 amino acids. CDR3 sequence reads: CASSPNRNTEAFF. The CDR3 nucleotides read TGTGCCAGCTCCCCTAACAGGAACACTGAAGCTTTCTTT.

The CDR3 sequence is CAWKRRDYEQYF. The DNA for the CDR3 is TGTGCCTGGAAACGGCGGGACTACGAGCAGTACTTC. The V call is TRBV30, the J call TRBJ2-7; TRBD2 might be the D (6 bases). The CDR3 has 12 amino acids. CDR1 and CDR2 (germline): GTSNPN, SVGIG (reference sequence). Deletions cut 4 bases from V and 3 bases from J, with 10 bases between.

The V gene is TRBV12-3 or TRBV12-4, the J gene TRBJ2-2; D is possibly TRBD2 (5 bases). V lost 6 bases to trimming and J lost 9 bases, with 11 bases between them. This CDR3 has 12 amino acids. DNA for the CDR3: TGTGCCAGCAGCCAGGACTTAAGGGAGCTGTTTTTT. Amino acids: CASSQDLRELFF.

The chain links TRBV7-6 to TRBJ1-4; a weak D match, TRBD1 (6 bases). Trimming shortened V by 1 base and J by 8 bases, and 14 bases separated the two germline ends. Germline values: CDR1 SGHVS, CDR2 FNYEAQ. The CDR3 sequence is 15 residues long. The CDR3: CASSLVGGAKEKLFF. DNA for the CDR3: TGTGCCAGCAGCTTAGTAGGGGGGGCGAAGGAAAAACTGTTTTTT.

This clone has a single count. The J gene is TRBJ2-3, the V gene TRBV4-3, with 10 positions matching TRBD2. With 0 bases clipped from V and 14 bases from J, the junction kept 8 bases outside the gene matches. CDR3 length equals 14 residues. CDR1 LGHNA and CDR2 YSLEER come from the germline V gene. The CDR3 DNA sequence: TGCGCCAGCAGCCAAGACCGGGCCAGCGGGGGGGCGTATTTT. Residues: CASSQDRASGGAYF.

This rearrangement joins TRBV4-2 to TRBJ2-1, with 13 bases identical to TRBD2. The junction had 4 bases not matched to a gene; V was cut back by 5 bases and J by 6 bases. The CDR3 has 15 residues. The germline gives CDR1 LGHNA, CDR2 YNFKEQ. The CDR3 region is CASSTRTSGGNEQFF. The CDR3 DNA is TGTGCCAGCAGCACGCGGACTAGCGGGGGCAATGAGCAGTTCTTC.

The V and J genes are TRBV19 and TRBJ1-3; D unclear. The CDR3 sequence is 14 residues long. Germline CDR1 is LNHDA and CDR2 is SQIVND (reference sequence). Trimming removed 5 bases at V and 0 bases at J, with 8 bases between. In DNA, the CDR3 is TGTGCCAGTAGTGCGGCTTTCTCTGGAAACACCATATATTTT. This translates into CASSAAFSGNTIYF.

Concerning this clone: Relative to the germline gene, one junction end is altered; a read error may explain this. This chain links TRBV7-7 with TRBJ2-5; possibly TRBD1 for D (5 bases). This CDR3 region has 14 residues. Germline V gene sequence: CDR1 SSHAT, CDR2 FNYEAQ (reference sequence). In DNA, the CDR3 is TGTGCTAGCAGCCTTACAGGTTTCCAAGAGACCCAGTACTTC. Amino acids: CASSLTGFQETQYF. The full variable domain, with the rest looked up from reference TRBV7-7 and TRBJ2-5, is GAGVSQSPRYKVTKRGQDVTLRCDPISSHATLYWYQQALGQGPEFLTYFNYEAQPDKSGLPSDRFSAERPEGSISTLTIQRTEQRDSAMYRCASSLTGFQETQYFGPGTRLLVL.

The gene calls are TRBV5-1 and TRBJ2-2; 14 positions agree with TRBD2. CDR3 length: 15 amino acids. Germline loops: CDR1 SGHRS, CDR2 YFSETQ. V lost 4 bases, J lost 8 bases, and 4 bases stayed unmatched. Here the CDR3 reads CASSRGLAGEGELFF. The CDR3 DNA follows: TGCGCCAGCAGCCGGGGACTAGCGGGAGAGGGGGAGCTGTTTTTT.

The V call is TRBV28, the J call TRBJ1-1, with D tentatively TRBD1 (5 bases). Trimming took 5 bases from V and 1 from J, leaving 14 bases between them. CDR3 length equals 15 residues. Germline values: CDR1 MDHEN, CDR2 SYDVKM. The CDR3 protein is CASSPQQAQNTEAFF. CDR3 DNA: TGTGCCAGCAGTCCTCAACAGGCCCAGAACACTGAAGCTTTCTTT.

This clone is medium-sized (0.01 to 0.1%) by share. The chain recombines TRBV6-5 with TRBJ1-1, with 7 bases aligning to TRBD1. V trimming: 7 bases; J trimming: 4 bases; junction bases outside the gene matches: 6. The germline CDR1 and CDR2 sequences are MNHEY and SVGAGI. The CDR3 is 13 residues long. The DNA for the CDR3 is TGTGCCAGCAACTTACAGGGGAGCACTGAAGCTTTCTTT. This codes for CASNLQGSTEAFF.

This clone was seen a handful of times. The CDR3 region is CASSLGENTEAFF. The CDR3 nucleotides are TGTGCCAGCAGCTTAGGAGAGAACACTGAAGCTTTCTTT. This sequence joins TRBV7-3 and TRBJ1-1, with no clear D. Germline V lookup: CDR1 SGHTA, CDR2 FQGTGA. This CDR3 has 13 residues. V was cut by 2 bases and J by 1 base, with 5 bases left in between. The whole variable domain, filled in from reference TRBV7-3 and TRBJ1-1, reads GAGVSQTPSNKVTEKGKYVELRCDPISGHTALYWYRQSLGQGPEFLIYFQGTGAADDSGLPNDRFFAVRPEGSVSTLKIQRTERGDSAVYLCASSLGENTEAFFGQGTRLTVV.

This chain uses TRBV6-5 with TRBJ2-3, with D possibly matching TRBD1 (6 bases). The V gene lost 6 bases and the J gene lost 8 bases, with 12 bases spanning the gap. From germline, CDR1 is MNHEY and CDR2 SVGAGI. This CDR3 has 12 amino acids. The CDR3 sequence: CASRATDSTQYF. For the CDR3, the DNA is TGTGCCAGCAGAGCAACGGACAGTACGCAGTATTTT.

The rearrangement uses TRBV19 and TRBJ1-5; possibly TRBD1 for D (5 bases). This CDR3 comprises 12 residues. Between the trimmed V and J ends, which lost 6 bases and 4 bases, there was a span of 7 bases. Looked up from germline, CDR1 is LNHDA and CDR2 is SQIVND (reference sequence). In nucleotides, the CDR3 is TGTGCCAGTAGATCAGGGAATCAGCCCCAGCATTTT. Protein: CASRSGNQPQHF.

This clone occurred once. J is TRBJ2-1 and V is TRBV6-2 or TRBV6-3, with TRBD2 identical over 10 bases. The V segment lost 4 bases and the J segment 1 base; nucleotides outside the gene matches: 10. This CDR3 contains 18 residues. The germline gives CDR1 MNHEY, CDR2 SVGEGT. CDR3 DNA: TGTGCCAGCAGTTTCGGGAAGACTAGCGGGTTTTCCTACAATGAGCAGTTCTTC. Translating it yields CASSFGKTSGFSYNEQFF.

The J gene is TRBJ1-5, the V gene TRBV7-8, with 9 bases that match TRBD1. Per germline, CDR1 SGHVS and CDR2 FQNEAQ. The CDR3 is 13 amino acids. With V trimmed by 5 bases and J by 4 bases, 0 bases remained unmatched. The CDR3 spells CASSDRGNQPQHF. The DNA of the CDR3 is TGTGCCAGCAGCGACAGGGGGAATCAGCCCCAGCATTTT.

The chain joins TRBV5-6 to TRBJ2-7, with D possibly being TRBD2 (5 bases). This CDR3 is built from 15 residues. The V and J ends lost 1 base and 1 base respectively, with 12 bases between them. From germline, CDR1 is SGHDT and CDR2 YYEEEE. In DNA, the CDR3 is TGTGCCAGCAGCTTGCTTAGCGCGCCGTCCTACGAGCAGTACGTC. It codes for CASSLLSAPSYEQYV.

This sequence joins TRBV6-5 and TRBJ1-5, with 7 positions matching TRBD1. The trim removed 10 bases at V and 6 bases at J, leaving 12 bases unmatched. Germline values: CDR1 MNHEY, CDR2 SVGAGI. The CDR3 is made up of 14 amino acids. The CDR3 here is CATTTGLLGQPQHF. In nucleotides, the CDR3 is TGTGCCACCACGACAGGGTTATTGGGTCAGCCCCAGCATTTT.

V gene TRBV5-1 combines with J gene TRBJ2-3; TRBD2 agrees at 7 bases. The CDR3 is 16 amino acids. The J segment lost 3 bases and the V segment lost 3 bases, leaving 10 bases of the junction unmatched. CDR1 is SGHRS, CDR2 YFSETQ, per germline. CDR3 nucleotides: TGCGCCAGCAGCTCTAACCCCGCGGGAGCGACAGATACGCAGTATTTT. It translates to CASSSNPAGATDTQYF.

The V and J genes are TRBV20-1 and TRBJ2-7; possible D gene TRBD2, 5 bases. Germline CDR1 DFQATT, CDR2 SNEGSKA (reference sequence). The CDR3 spans 12 residues. Between the trimmed V and J ends, which lost 3 bases and 4 bases, there was a span of 10 bases. In nucleotides, the CDR3 is TGCAGTGCTAGTAGGTCGGGATACGAGCAGTACTTC. Amino acid sequence: CSASRSGYEQYF.

The chain is built from TRBV3-1 (or the pseudogene TRBV3-2) and TRBJ2-1, with 7 bases fitting TRBD1. CDR1 is LGHDT, CDR2 YNNKEL, per germline (reference sequence). V shed 2 bases, J shed 10 bases, and the junction held 2 bases outside the gene matches. This CDR3 region has 12 residues. The CDR3 loop is CASSQTGDEQFF. Here the CDR3 DNA reads TGTGCCAGCAGCCAAACAGGGGACGAGCAGTTCTTC.